The source of this T cell receptor (beta chain) is a study of blood T cell repertoires in COVID-19. For the study at large: Samples representing acute and convalescent COVID-19 were sourced from the United States, Italy and Spain. Nucleic acid was either cDNA or gDNA, and it came from T cells, B-cell-depleted T cells, or PBMCs.

In the authors' workflow: Amplifying reference gene primers gave estimates of nucleated cell counts. The protocol was immunoSEQ multiplex PCR, while the TCRdb copy is restricted to in-frame clones and leaves out a portion. V, J and clone size are those of that table, while D and trimming were read from the DNA. The sample yields about 180,000 clones, 85% to 95% seen once. The sequencing input was peripheral blood. The source is a man in his forties or fifties with acute or convalescent COVID-19.

Here the CDR3 DNA reads TGTGCCAGCAGCTCTATACAGGGTACGGGCAATCAGCCCCAGCATTTT. It yields the protein CASSSIQGTGNQPQHF. The chain carries TRBV27 and TRBJ1-5; TRBD1 might be the D (6 bases). Between the trimmed V and J ends, which lost 6 bases and 2 bases, there was a span of 17 bases. Germline V gene lookup returns CDR1 MNHEY and CDR2 SMNVEV (reference sequence). This CDR3 has 16 amino acids.